This T cell receptor (beta chain) was identified during a study of cytomegalovirus exposure and HLA in healthy donors. Unmatched junction bases numbered 8, after V lost 4 bases and J lost 8 bases. The CDR3 contains 15 residues. Germline lookup yields CDR1 SGHTA and CDR2 FQGTGA. PCR amplification relied on 60 Vbeta primers (plus 13 Jbeta primers). The assay was immunoSEQ multiplex PCR, and TCRdb's table has in-frame clones only and misses some. The table shows approximately 69,000 clones, with around 70% occurring only once. Unrecorded immune exposures were likely, despite nominal health at sampling. The chain joins TRBV7-3 to TRBJ2-1; 10 bases are shared with TRBD2. The clonotype comes from a woman aged 30 to 39 in good health and CMV-seropositive. The sample comprised PBMCs. The CDR3 bases are TGTGCCAGCAGCTCCCGATCTAGCGGGAGCGATGAGCAGTTCTTC. Encoded protein: CASSSRSSGSDEQFF.